These 20 T cell receptor beta chains originate from one sample sequenced in a study of cytomegalovirus exposure and HLA in healthy donors. A multiplex PCR was run with 60 Vbeta primers and 13 Jbeta primers. Sequencing used immunoSEQ multiplex PCR; TCRdb keeps in-frame clones, though not all of them. Recorded for this sample: around 84,000 clones. Sequencing was performed on PBMCs. The receptors come from a man younger than 40 in good health and CMV-seronegative.

The V call is TRBV7-9, the J call TRBJ1-1, with D perhaps TRBD1 (5 bases). The CDR3 contains 14 residues. Trimming took off 7 bases at V and 1 base at J, with 13 bases between the two ends. CDR1 and CDR2 from the germline V gene are SEHNR and FQNEAQ (reference sequence). The DNA for the CDR3 is TGTGCCAGCACCGAGATGGGGGGGAACACTGAAGCTTTCTTT. Its protein product is CASTEMGGNTEAFF. Full variable domain (missing parts from reference TRBV7-9 and TRBJ1-1): DTGVSQNPRHKITKRGQNVTFRCDPISEHNRLYWYRQTLGQGPEFLTYFQNEAQLEKSRLLSDRFSAERPKGSFSTLEIQRTEQGDSAMYLCASTEMGGNTEAFFGQGTRLTVV.

The V call is TRBV5-1, the J call TRBJ1-2; D is possibly TRBD1 (5 bases). Trimming took 0 bases from V and 3 from J, leaving 15 bases between them. The germline V gene has CDR1 SGHRS and CDR2 YFSETQ. This CDR3 spans 16 amino acids. DNA for the CDR3: TGCGCCAGCAGCTTGGGTATGGGGGGAAGTTACTATGGCTACACCTTC. Its translation is CASSLGMGGSYYGYTF.

This chain joins TRBV10-3 and TRBJ1-5; 9 bases are shared with TRBD1. The CDR3 covers 17 residues. Germline loops: CDR1 ENHRY, CDR2 SYGVKD. The trim removed 0 bases at V and 5 bases at J, leaving 8 bases unmatched. The CDR3 is CAISESRRGQGYQPQHF. Written as DNA, the CDR3 is TGTGCCATCAGTGAGTCGAGGCGTGGACAGGGGTATCAGCCCCAGCATTTT.

V usage is TRBV5-6 and J usage is TRBJ2-1, with D perhaps TRBD2 (5 bases). The germline gives CDR1 SGHDT, CDR2 YYEEEE. V gave up 4 bases and J gave up 1 base, with 12 bases separating them. This CDR3 has 15 residues. The CDR3 region has the DNA TGTGCCAGCAGCGTTAGCGCCTTATCCTACAATGAGCAGTTCTTC. It encodes CASSVSALSYNEQFF.

J is TRBJ1-1 and V is TRBV19; 9 nucleotides align to TRBD1. Germline-derived CDR1 and CDR2 are LNHDA and SQIVND (reference sequence). This CDR3 has 13 residues. Trimming at V came to 8 bases and at J to 0 bases, leaving 1 base not matched to a gene. In DNA, the CDR3 is TGTGCCAGTCGGGACAGGGTGAACACTGAAGCTTTCTTT. Its translation is CASRDRVNTEAFF.

This chain uses TRBV5-1 with TRBJ2-5; D possibly corresponds to TRBD1 (6 bases). The CDR3 loop spans 15 amino acids. Germline V lookup: CDR1 SGHRS, CDR2 YFSETQ. The V end lost 1 base, the J end lost 5 bases, and 15 bases lay between the germline ends. Written as DNA, the CDR3 is TGCGCCAGCAGCTTGCGTGGGACATCCGGGGAGACCCAGTACTTC. Its translation: CASSLRGTSGETQYF.

The chain is built from TRBV6-5 and TRBJ2-7; TRBD2 aligns across 10 bases. V was clipped by 5 bases and J by 6 bases; unmatched bases: 10. This CDR3 is built from 15 residues. From germline, CDR1 is MNHEY and CDR2 SVGAGI. The CDR3: CASSVELAGSSEQYF. The CDR3 nucleotides are TGTGCCAGCAGTGTGGAACTAGCGGGGAGCTCCGAGCAGTACTTC.

The chain joins TRBV15 to TRBJ2-3; D might be TRBD1 (5 bases). The V end was cut by 1 base, the J end by 2 bases, with 10 bases between. CDR1 is LNHNV, CDR2 YYDKDF, per germline (reference sequence). CDR3 size: 15 residues. This CDR3 is CATSRATVNTDTQYF. The CDR3 DNA is TGTGCCACCAGCAGAGCGACAGTGAACACAGATACGCAGTATTTT.

The chain couples TRBV2 to TRBJ1-5, with unresolved D. Germline lookup yields CDR1 SNHLY and CDR2 FYNNEI. The length of the CDR3 is 15 residues. V was clipped by 1 base and J by 3 bases, with 10 bases between them. CDR3 bases: TGTGCCAGCAGTGAAGGGACGGACTACAATCAGCCCCAGCATTTT. Its translation: CASSEGTDYNQPQHF.

This chain joins TRBV9 and TRBJ1-2; D is unresolved. Germline assignment: CDR1 SGDLS and CDR2 YYNGEE. This CDR3 comprises 14 residues. Trimming pared 0 bases from V and 4 bases from J, leaving 10 bases between. The DNA for the CDR3 is TGTGCCAGCAGCGTAGGGGCAGTACTCTATGGCTACACCTTC. Translated: CASSVGAVLYGYTF. The entire variable domain, with the rest obtained from reference TRBV9 and TRBJ1-2, is as follows: DSGVTQTPKHLITATGQRVTLRCSPRSGDLSVYWYQQSLDQGLQFLIQYYNGEERAKGNILERFSAQQFPDLHSELNLSSLELGDSALYFCASSVGAVLYGYTFGSGTRLTVV.

The rearrangement uses TRBV6-1 and TRBJ1-5; 9 bases map to TRBD1. V lost 4 bases to trimming and J lost 2 bases; unmatched junction nucleotides: 9. The length of the CDR3 is 17 residues. Per the germline V gene, CDR1 is MNHNS and CDR2 is SASEGT. The CDR3 DNA reads TGTGCCAGCAGTGTCCGGGACAGGGTTTCAGGCAATCAGCCCCAGCATTTT. Amino acid sequence: CASSVRDRVSGNQPQHF.

The J gene is TRBJ2-1, the V gene TRBV5-1; the match to TRBD1 covers 11 bases. V lost 3 bases to trimming and J lost 6 bases; unmatched junction nucleotides: 5. The length of the CDR3 is 15 residues. The germline V gene has CDR1 SGHRS and CDR2 YFSETQ. The CDR3 sequence is CASSSGQGVSNEQFF. CDR3 DNA sequence: TGCGCCAGCAGCTCGGGACAGGGGGTCTCCAATGAGCAGTTCTTC.

The chain couples TRBV28 to TRBJ1-3; D is perhaps TRBD1 (6 bases). Germline V gives CDR1 MDHEN, CDR2 SYDVKM. The CDR3 sequence is 16 residues long. Trimming removed 5 bases at V and 0 bases at J, with 14 bases between. CDR3 DNA sequence: TGTGCCAGCAGTCTAAGGACAGCAATCTCTGGAAACACCATATATTTT. Protein product: CASSLRTAISGNTIYF.

V and J are TRBV7-2 and TRBJ2-1; tentative D call: TRBD1 (5 bases). The CDR3 is 13 residues long. V gave up 7 bases and J gave up 6 bases, with 13 bases separating them. Germline values: CDR1 SGHTA, CDR2 FQGNSA. The CDR3 sequence is CASTKGVSNEQFF. CDR3 DNA: TGTGCCAGCACCAAAGGGGTGTCCAATGAGCAGTTCTTC.

This chain connects TRBV5-1 to TRBJ2-1; TRBD1 matches 7 bases. The CDR3 is made up of 16 amino acids. V lost 2 bases, J lost 3 bases, and 8 bases stayed unmatched. The germline V gene encodes CDR1 SGHRS and CDR2 YFSETQ. CDR3 sequence: CASSLGTAAFYNEQFF. The DNA for the CDR3 is TGCGCCAGCAGCTTAGGGACAGCTGCCTTCTACAATGAGCAGTTCTTC.

The chain carries TRBV6-6 and TRBJ2-3; 9 nucleotides line up with TRBD1. Germline V gene data show CDR1 as MNHNY and CDR2 as SVGAGI (reference sequence). The length of the CDR3 is 16 residues. J was trimmed by 2 bases and V by 8 bases; bases with no gene match: 11. CDR3 sequence reads: CASEALDRGVTDTQYF. CDR3 bases: TGTGCCAGCGAGGCCTTGGACAGGGGAGTCACAGATACGCAGTATTTT.

The chain joins TRBV4-3 to TRBJ2-5; 7 bases match TRBD2. This CDR3 is built from 16 residues. Germline assignment: CDR1 LGHNA and CDR2 YSLEER. With V trimmed by 1 base and J by 5 bases, 10 bases remained unmatched. The CDR3 DNA follows: TGCGCCAGCAGCCAAGTGCGCGGGAGTGGGGAGGAGACCCAGTACTTC. It is translated as CASSQVRGSGEETQYF.

The V call is TRBV2, the J call TRBJ1-1; no clear D gene. V was clipped by 4 bases and J by 8 bases, with 14 bases between them. Germline V lookup: CDR1 SNHLY, CDR2 FYNNEI. The CDR3 runs to 13 residues. Written as DNA, the CDR3 is TGTGCCAGCAGTGGACCAGAGGAGCCCGAAGCTTTCTTT. Amino acid sequence: CASSGPEEPEAFF.

V usage is TRBV29-1 and J usage is TRBJ2-7, with D possibly matching TRBD1 (5 bases). Germline CDR1 SQVTM, CDR2 ANQGSEA. The ends were cut back, 5 bases at V and 0 bases at J, with 11 bases in the middle. CDR3 size: 13 residues. CDR3 sequence (DNA): TGCAGCGTTATAGGGGCGAGCTCCTACGAGCAGTACTTC. It encodes CSVIGASSYEQYF.

The chain has TRBV7-8 and TRBJ2-7; 14 nucleotides match TRBD2. V shed 5 bases and J 2 bases; nucleotides not matched to a gene: 11. Per germline, CDR1 SGHVS and CDR2 FQNEAQ. The CDR3 is 18 amino acids. CDR3 protein: CASSPGTSGRSSPYEQYF. CDR3 DNA: TGTGCCAGCAGCCCTGGGACTAGCGGGAGATCTTCGCCCTACGAGCAGTACTTC.